The clone carrying this TCR beta chain was detected ten times or more. With 6 bases removed from V and 6 bases from J, the gap between germline ends came to 11 bases. This CDR3 has 12 amino acids. Germline loops: CDR1 ENHRY, CDR2 SYGVKD. This sample is part of a study of T cell repertoires in cytomegalovirus infection. About the research overall: From public TCR beta signatures came an indication of both CMV infection and matching HLA type.

TCRdb re-called the reads with MiXCR, one entry per CDR3 protein. The top ten clones hold under 7% of a sample with hundreds of thousands of distinct CDR3 sequences, around 6.4% of them seen once. This TCR derives from a human donor in good health (CMV status not recorded). Some clones in this sample may be carry-over from other donors' samples. Sequencing was carried out using PBMCs. The chain couples TRBV10-3 to TRBJ1-2; a possible D gene is TRBD1 (5 bases). CDR3 residues: CAIRSRGDGYTF. The CDR3 DNA follows: TGTGCCATCAGGTCAAGGGGAGATGGCTACACCTTC.